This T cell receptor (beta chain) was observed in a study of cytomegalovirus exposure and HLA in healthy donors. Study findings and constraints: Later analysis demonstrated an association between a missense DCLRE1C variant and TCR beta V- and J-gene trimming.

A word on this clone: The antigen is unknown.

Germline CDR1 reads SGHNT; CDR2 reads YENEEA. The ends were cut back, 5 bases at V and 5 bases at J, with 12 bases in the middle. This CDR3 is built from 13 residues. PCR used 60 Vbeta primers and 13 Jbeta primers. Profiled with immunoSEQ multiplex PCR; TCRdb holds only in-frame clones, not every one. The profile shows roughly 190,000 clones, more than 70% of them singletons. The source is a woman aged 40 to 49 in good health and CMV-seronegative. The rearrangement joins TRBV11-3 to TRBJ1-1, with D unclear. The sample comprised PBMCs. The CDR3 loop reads CASSREGWTEAFF. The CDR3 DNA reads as TGTGCCAGCAGCCGGGAGGGTTGGACTGAAGCTTTCTTT.